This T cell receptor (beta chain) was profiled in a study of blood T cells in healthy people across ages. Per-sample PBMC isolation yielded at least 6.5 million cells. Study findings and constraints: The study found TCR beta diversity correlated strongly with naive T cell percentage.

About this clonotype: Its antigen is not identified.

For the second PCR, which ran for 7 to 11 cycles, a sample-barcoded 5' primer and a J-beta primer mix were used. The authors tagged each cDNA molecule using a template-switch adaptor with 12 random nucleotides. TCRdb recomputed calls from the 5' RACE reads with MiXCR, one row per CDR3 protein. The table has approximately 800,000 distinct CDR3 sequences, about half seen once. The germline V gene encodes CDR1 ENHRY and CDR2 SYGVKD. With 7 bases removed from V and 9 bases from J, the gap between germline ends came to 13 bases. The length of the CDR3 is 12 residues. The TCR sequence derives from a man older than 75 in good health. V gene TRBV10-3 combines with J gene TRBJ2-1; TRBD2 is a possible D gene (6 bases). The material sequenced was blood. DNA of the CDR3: TGTGCCATCAACGACGGAGGGAGTGAGCAGTTCTTC. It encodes CAINDGGSEQFF.